These 15 T cell receptor beta chains share one sample of origin, sequenced in a study of cytomegalovirus exposure and HLA in healthy donors (dated by TCRdb to 2015 to 2018). Receptor libraries were prepared by the immunoSEQ multiplex PCR assay. For the multiplex PCR, a mixture combining 60 forward primers for TCR Vbeta segments and 13 reverse primers for TCR Jbeta segments was used. TCRdb provides this immuneACCESS table in a form limited to in-frame rearrangements. Some clones are lacking; in checked studies, under half of them reflect an unresolved V gene, and why the rest are absent is not known. The sample table records about 280,000 clones; about 87% of these occur just once. The leading ten clones occupy about 2.5% of the sample. Sequences were obtained from PBMCs. The receptors come from a woman aged 18-29 years in good health and CMV-seronegative.

The CDR3 is CASSRGRGEGYNEQFF. Written as DNA, the CDR3 is TGTGCCAGCAGCCGTGGGCGCGGGGAGGGCTACAATGAGCAGTTCTTC. The chain combines TRBV7-6 with TRBJ2-1, with 7 nucleotides matching TRBD2. This CDR3 contains 16 residues. J lost 3 bases, V lost 5 bases, and 10 bases had no gene match. CDR1 SGHVS and CDR2 FNYEAQ come from the germline V gene.

The chain couples TRBV6-1 to TRBJ2-3, with 8 bases identical to TRBD1. J was trimmed by 1 base and V by 11 bases; bases with no gene match: 5. CDR3 length: 13 amino acids. Germline lookup yields CDR1 MNHNS and CDR2 SASEGT. Here the CDR3 reads CACLGQGTDTQYF. The CDR3 coding sequence is TGTGCCTGCCTGGGACAGGGCACAGATACGCAGTATTTT.

This chain connects TRBV6-5 to TRBJ1-3; D not resolved. The length of the CDR3 is 11 residues. Germline loops: CDR1 MNHEY, CDR2 SVGAGI. The ends were cut back, 5 bases at V and 4 bases at J, with 3 bases in the middle. CDR3: CASSLGNTIYF. CDR3 nucleotides: TGTGCCAGCAGTCTAGGAAACACCATATATTTT.

This clone was detected once. The chain couples TRBV5-4 to TRBJ2-7, with D maybe TRBD2 (5 bases). CDR1 and CDR2 from the germline V gene are SGHNT and YYREEE (reference sequence). V lost 3 bases and J 0 bases, leaving 13 bases between the germline ends. The CDR3 length is 15 residues. In nucleotides, the CDR3 is TGTGCCAGCAGCTCAGCTAGCCAGGCCTCCTACGAGCAGTACTTC. Protein product: CASSSASQASYEQYF.

This rearrangement joins TRBV19 to TRBJ2-3, with 12 nucleotides matching TRBD1. The CDR3 length is 15 residues. Per germline, CDR1 LNHDA and CDR2 SQIVND (reference sequence). V was clipped by 5 bases and J by 5 bases; unmatched bases: 5. CDR3 sequence: CASSSWDRGRDTQYF. The DNA of the CDR3 is TGTGCCAGTAGTTCCTGGGACAGGGGGCGAGATACGCAGTATTTT.

The chain has TRBV5-1 and TRBJ1-1; D perhaps matches TRBD1 (6 bases). Germline assignment: CDR1 SGHRS and CDR2 YFSETQ. Trimming shortened V by 3 bases and J by 2 bases, and 11 bases separated the two germline ends. The CDR3 has 14 amino acids. CDR3 loop: CASSSTGSNTEAFF. The CDR3 DNA reads TGCGCCAGCAGCTCCACAGGGTCAAACACTGAAGCTTTCTTT.

The chain combines TRBV5-4 with TRBJ2-7, with 7 bases fitting TRBD1. Trimming removed 0 bases from V and 3 bases from J; junction bases left unmatched: 9. CDR1 and CDR2 from the germline V gene are SGHNT and YYREEE (reference sequence). CDR3 length: 16 amino acids. CDR3 loop: CASSLEAGTAGYEQYF. The CDR3, as DNA: TGTGCCAGCAGCTTGGAGGCCGGGACAGCCGGCTACGAGCAGTACTTC.

The chain couples TRBV19 to TRBJ2-7, with 9 bases lining up with TRBD1. Per the germline V gene, CDR1 is LNHDA and CDR2 is SQIVND (reference sequence). V was clipped by 8 bases and J by 3 bases; unmatched bases: 8. This CDR3 region has 14 residues. The CDR3 loop reads CASQPPGQGYEQYF. CDR3 in DNA: TGTGCCAGTCAACCACCGGGACAGGGCTACGAGCAGTACTTC.

CDR3 amino acids: CASSLGAVQETQYF. CDR3 DNA sequence: TGTGCCAGCAGCTTAGGGGCAGTCCAAGAGACCCAGTACTTC. This chain connects TRBV7-9 to TRBJ2-5; D is unclear. This CDR3 comprises 14 residues. V lost 1 base and J lost 1, with 7 bases in between. Germline CDR1 and CDR2: SEHNR and FQNEAQ (reference sequence).

With regard to this clone: An end of the junction does not agree with germline; a read error may underlie this. The rearrangement links TRBV5-1 to TRBJ2-2, with 8 bases fitting TRBD2. Looked up from germline, CDR1 is SGHRS and CDR2 is YFSETQ. The CDR3 is 13 residues long. The CDR3 DNA reads TGCGCCAGCACGGGAGGGAACGCCGGGGAGCTGTTTTTT. This gives the protein CASTGGNAGELFF.

This clone showed up just once. The chain employs TRBV14 and TRBJ2-1; no firm D call. The CDR3 runs 13 residues. Germline V CDR1 and CDR2: SGHDN, FVKESK. Trimming took off 0 bases at V and 4 bases at J, with 4 bases between the two ends. The CDR3: CASSQEEYNEQFF. The CDR3 DNA sequence: TGTGCCAGCAGCCAAGAGGAGTACAATGAGCAGTTCTTC. The whole variable domain, filled in from reference TRBV14 and TRBJ2-1, reads EAGVTQFPSHSVIEKGQTVTLRCDPISGHDNLYWYRRVMGKEIKFLLHFVKESKQDESGMPNNRFLAERTGGTYSTLKVQPAELEDSGVYFCASSQEEYNEQFFGPGTRLTVL.

The chain joins TRBV20-1 to TRBJ2-7; D perhaps matches TRBD2 (5 bases). The germline V and J ends were trimmed by 6 bases and 3 bases, with 9 bases remaining between them. This CDR3 region has 11 residues. Germline-derived CDR1 and CDR2 are DFQATT and SNEGSKA (reference sequence). The CDR3 sequence: CSAPGVYEQYF. The CDR3 coding sequence is TGCAGTGCCCCCGGGGTCTACGAGCAGTACTTC.

The rearrangement joins TRBV11-2 to TRBJ1-1, with D tentatively TRBD1 (5 bases). Deletions cut 2 bases from V and 5 bases from J, with 12 bases between. The CDR3 length is 14 residues. Looked up from germline, CDR1 is SGHAT and CDR2 is FQNNGV. The DNA for the CDR3 is TGTGCCAGCAGCTTAATCCAGGGCTTTACTGAAGCTTTCTTT. It specifies CASSLIQGFTEAFF.

The chain joins TRBV29-1 to TRBJ2-1; 10 nucleotides line up with TRBD2. Germline loops: CDR1 SQVTM, CDR2 ANQGSEA. This CDR3 comprises 16 residues. V lost 3 bases, J lost 2 bases, and 7 bases stayed unmatched. CDR3 sequence: CSVEISGGAPYNEQFF. CDR3 coding DNA: TGCAGCGTTGAGATCAGCGGGGGGGCTCCCTACAATGAGCAGTTCTTC.

DNA of the CDR3: TGCGCCAGCAGCTCACAAGCGGACACAGATACGCAGTATTTT. Translation: CASSSQADTDTQYF. This chain joins TRBV5-1 and TRBJ2-3; tentative D call: TRBD2 (5 bases). Germline CDR1 and CDR2: SGHRS and YFSETQ. The CDR3 length is 14 residues. V lost 3 bases and J 2 bases, leaving 10 bases between the germline ends.